Below, 14 T cell receptor beta chains from the same sample are listed, as sequenced in a study of graft-versus-host responses after intestinal transplantation (dated by TCRdb to about 2021). The library was obtained by the immunoSEQ multiplex PCR assay. TCRdb took this table from immuneACCESS and kept in-frame rearrangements with V and J called. Such tables lack part of the clones; where checked against another copy, unresolved V genes explain under half of the gap, and the rest is unexplained. The sample table holds under 100,000 clones, of which about 95% were seen once. The ten most abundant clones make up approximately 0.2% of the sample. No antigens are known for them. This specimen's time point label, per the study, means: cells obtained before transplantation from donor or recipient. The sample consisted of unstimulated CD4+ T cells sorted from spleen or lymph node cells, taken before transplant. These receptors all come from a human donor who was the organ donor for an intestinal transplant.

Only one count was recorded for this clone. The chain joins TRBV2 to TRBJ1-1; possibly TRBD1 for D (5 bases). The ends were cut back, 6 bases at V and 2 bases at J, with 13 bases in the middle. Germline V gene lookup returns CDR1 SNHLY and CDR2 FYNNEI. The CDR3 runs to 14 residues. The chain's CDR3 is CASRNGGINTEAFF. CDR3 DNA: TGTGCCAGCAGGAACGGGGGGATAAACACTGAAGCTTTCTTT.

The rearrangement joins TRBV27 to TRBJ1-2, with TRBD1 matching 8 bases. The ends lost 2 bases at V and 4 bases at J; junction bases unmatched: 6. Germline V gives CDR1 MNHEY, CDR2 SMNVEV (reference sequence). The CDR3 extends over 15 amino acids. CDR3 bases: TGTGCCAGCAGTTTAAAGGAGGACAGGGTCTATGGCTACACCTTC. Its protein is CASSLKEDRVYGYTF.

The gene calls are TRBV2 and TRBJ2-7; 11 bases match TRBD1. After removal of 4 bases from V and 1 base from J, the junction contained 3 bases not matched to a gene. Germline V gene sequence: CDR1 SNHLY, CDR2 FYNNEI. The CDR3 consists of 15 residues. The CDR3 is CASSGTGGESYEQYF. The CDR3 DNA reads as TGTGCCAGCAGTGGGACAGGGGGCGAGTCCTACGAGCAGTACTTC.

This clone has just one count. The chain combines TRBV7-3 with TRBJ2-3; 9 bases align to TRBD2. The CDR3 runs 15 residues. J lost 4 bases, V lost 5 bases, and 7 bases had no gene match. Germline values: CDR1 SGHTA, CDR2 FQGTGA. The CDR3 reads CASSRGGAGSDTQYF. The CDR3 coding sequence is TGTGCCAGCAGCCGCGGGGGGGCCGGTTCAGATACGCAGTATTTT.

The chain uses TRBV20-1 and TRBJ1-2, with D hard to call. The CDR3 covers 11 residues. Germline loops: CDR1 DFQATT, CDR2 SNEGSKA (reference sequence). Trimming cost V 4 bases and J 3 bases, with 6 bases left between them. The CDR3 sequence is CSANRDYGYTF. DNA for the CDR3: TGCAGTGCTAATCGCGACTATGGCTACACCTTC.

The chain is built from TRBV5-5 and TRBJ2-2; 9 bases line up with TRBD1. The length of the CDR3 is 14 residues. Trimming at V came to 9 bases and at J to 10 bases, leaving 13 bases not matched to a gene. Germline lookup yields CDR1 SGHKS and CDR2 YYEKEE (reference sequence). The DNA of the CDR3 is TGTGCCACCAAAACAGGGACAGGGTTGATGGAGCTGTTTTTT. It encodes CATKTGTGLMELFF.

This chain connects TRBV10-1 to TRBJ2-3, with TRBD2 identical over 9 bases. Per the germline V gene, CDR1 is WNHNN and CDR2 is SYGVQD (reference sequence). The CDR3 runs 15 residues. V was clipped by 1 base and J by 6 bases; unmatched bases: 5. In DNA form, the CDR3 reads TGCGCCAGCAGTGAGTTGCGGGGGGGCCCCGATACGCAGTATTTT. This gives the protein CASSELRGGPDTQYF.

The sample holds one count of this clone. The chain recombines TRBV10-3 with TRBJ2-2; D may be TRBD2 (5 bases). The V end lost 10 bases, the J end lost 4 bases, and 22 bases lay between the germline ends. Germline CDR1 ENHRY, CDR2 SYGVKD. The CDR3 is made up of 16 amino acids. The CDR3 sequence is CATEMGRSSGTGELFF. For the CDR3, the DNA is TGTGCCACGGAAATGGGGAGAAGCTCCGGCACCGGGGAGCTGTTTTTT.

This rearrangement joins TRBV25-1 to TRBJ2-3, with D unresolved. The germline V gene encodes CDR1 MGHDK and CDR2 SYGVNS. Trimming removed 1 base at V and 5 bases at J, with 16 bases between. This CDR3 has 16 residues. CDR3 nucleotide sequence: TGTGCCAGCAGTGAATCAACGCAAAATGGCAGAGATACGCAGTATTTT. The encoded protein is CASSESTQNGRDTQYF.

The rearrangement joins TRBV15 to TRBJ1-2; TRBD1 agrees at 7 bases. The CDR3 loop spans 14 amino acids. J gave up 1 base and V 3 bases, and 2 bases lay outside the gene matches. Germline CDR1 and CDR2: LNHNV and YYDKDF (reference sequence). For the CDR3, the DNA is TGTGCCACCAGCAGGACAGGGAGTAACTATGGCTACACCTTC. Translated, it gives CATSRTGSNYGYTF. Drawing the rest from reference TRBV15 and TRBJ1-2, the complete variable domain is DAMVIQNPRYQVTQFGKPVTLSCSQTLNHNVMYWYQQKSSQAPKLLFHYYDKDFNNEADTPDNFQSRRPNTSFCFLDIRSPGLGDTAMYLCATSRTGSNYGYTFGSGTRLTVV.

The CDR3 bases are TGTGCCAGCGGGAACACTGAAGCTTTCTTT. This sequence encodes CASGNTEAFF. This chain joins TRBV7-9 and TRBJ1-1; no firm D call. CDR3 size: 10 residues. The V end lost 8 bases, the J end lost 1 base, and 2 bases lay between the germline ends. The V gene's germline CDR1 is SEHNR and CDR2 FQNEAQ (reference sequence).

The chain joins TRBV9 to TRBJ2-3; 13 positions agree with TRBD2. Germline V gives CDR1 SGDLS, CDR2 YYNGEE. J was trimmed by 1 base and V by 5 bases; bases with no gene match: 4. The CDR3 is 16 amino acids. The CDR3 sequence is CASSGGLAGGTDTQYF. CDR3 DNA: TGTGCCAGCAGTGGAGGACTAGCGGGAGGCACAGATACGCAGTATTTT.

The CDR3 loop reads CATSRDAQPQHF. CDR3 nucleotide sequence: TGTGCCACCAGCAGAGATGCGCAGCCCCAGCATTTT. This chain connects TRBV15 to TRBJ1-5, with D hard to call. V was trimmed by 0 bases and J by 7 bases, leaving 4 bases between them. Germline loops: CDR1 LNHNV, CDR2 YYDKDF (reference sequence). The CDR3 covers 12 residues.

The table lists this clone with a count of one. The J gene is TRBJ1-5, the V gene TRBV6-1; 9 bases match TRBD1. J lost 3 bases, V lost 2 bases, and 5 bases had no gene match. The length of the CDR3 is 16 residues. In germline, CDR1 is MNHNS, CDR2 SASEGT. This chain's CDR3 is CASSEFTGGNNQPQHF. CDR3 DNA sequence: TGTGCCAGCAGTGAATTCACAGGGGGCAACAATCAGCCCCAGCATTTT.